These T cell receptor beta chains were read from a single sample in a study of blood T cells in healthy people across ages. TCRdb analysed the 5' RACE reads with MiXCR anew, one entry per CDR3 protein. Here the sample spans roughly 860,000 distinct CDR3 sequences, less than 80% being singletons. Sequences were obtained from blood. These receptors originate from a man under 40 in good health. Both conserved end residues are part of each CDR3. Fields, in order: D gene, clone size, V gene, J gene, CDR3 DNA, CDR3 protein. D genes are given only for firm matches. Part of the rows lack a size; the others show once, few, many or a class for expanded clones.

TRBD1	NA	TRBV7-9	TRBJ2-7	TGTGCCAGCAGCTTCGGGACAGGGTTGTACGAGCAGTACTTC	CASSFGTGLYEQYF
NA	few	TRBV27	TRBJ2-7	TGTGCCAGCAGTTTATCGAAGGGGGGGGCCTACGAGCAGTACTTC	CASSLSKGGAYEQYF
NA	NA	TRBV15	TRBJ2-7	TGTGCCACCAGCAGAGATTCCCTCTACGAGCAGTACTTC	CATSRDSLYEQYF
NA	once	TRBV4-2	TRBJ2-5	TGTGCCAGCAGCCAAGAGGCGAGACCTCAAGAGACCCAGTACTTC	CASSQEARPQETQYF
TRBD1	NA	TRBV28	TRBJ1-1	TGTGCCAGCAGGAAACAGGGGGAAAACACTGAAGCTTTCTTT	CASRKQGENTEAFF
TRBD1	NA	TRBV12-3/TRBV12-4	TRBJ2-1	TGTGCCAGCAGTTTCCCGGGACAGGGTTCCTACAATGAGCAGTTCTTC	CASSFPGQGSYNEQFF
NA	once	TRBV7-2	TRBJ2-6	TGTGCCAGCAGCCCTTCAAGAAGATCTGGGGCCAACGTCCTGACTTTC	CASSPSRRSGANVLTF
NA	NA	TRBV6-2/TRBV6-3	TRBJ1-5	TGTGCCAGCAGTTACTCGATGTCAGGATATAGCAATCAGCCCCAGCATTTT	CASSYSMSGYSNQPQHF
TRBD1	few	TRBV2	TRBJ1-1	TGTGCCAGCAGTGTACAGGGGGCGAACACTGAAGCTTTCTTT	CASSVQGANTEAFF
NA	once	TRBV7-2	TRBJ1-1	TGTGCCAGCAGCCCCCCGGGGGGGGGCGAGAGCACTGAAGCTTTCTTT	CASSPPGGGESTEAFF
TRBD1	NA	TRBV5-6	TRBJ1-2	TGTGCCAGCAGCTCCTGGACAGGGGTCTATGGCTACACCTTC	CASSSWTGVYGYTF
TRBD1	NA	TRBV12-3/TRBV12-4	TRBJ2-5	TGTGCCAGCAGCCTTTACAGGGGGCAAGAGACCCAGTACTTC	CASSLYRGQETQYF
TRBD2	NA	TRBV12-3/TRBV12-4	TRBJ2-5	TGTGCCAGCAGGCAACTAGCGGGAGAAGAGACCCAGTACTTC	CASRQLAGEETQYF
NA	few	TRBV7-2	TRBJ1-2	TGTGCCAGCAGCGCCGGGGTGGATGGCTACACCTTC	CASSAGVDGYTF
TRBD2	many	TRBV29-1	TRBJ2-1	TGCAGCGTCAATAAGTACGACTCGCGGGGGGATTACAATGAGCAGTTCTTC	CSVNKYDSRGDYNEQFF
TRBD1	NA	TRBV30	TRBJ2-7	TGTGCCTGGAGTGTAGATACAGGGGGCCCTTACGAGCAGTACTTC	CAWSVDTGGPYEQYF
NA	NA	TRBV29-1	TRBJ2-5	TGCAGCGTTGTGTTAGGGAAAGAGACCCAGTACTTC	CSVVLGKETQYF
TRBD2	NA	TRBV6-2/TRBV6-3	TRBJ2-5	TGTGCCAGCAGTTACTCCGGGACTAGCAAAGAGACCCAGTACTTC	CASSYSGTSKETQYF
TRBD1	NA	TRBV7-9	TRBJ1-2	TGTGCCAGCAGCGATAACCCGGGACAGGAATATGGCTACACCTTC	CASSDNPGQEYGYTF
NA	NA	TRBV30	TRBJ1-2	TGTGCCTGGTATGGGCAGGGAACGAATGGCTACACCTTC	CAWYGQGTNGYTF
NA	NA	TRBV27	TRBJ2-7	TGTGCCAGCCGAGGGACTGGGGATGGCGACGAGCAGTACTTC	CASRGTGDGDEQYF
NA	NA	TRBV29-1	TRBJ2-3	TGCAGCGCCACCGGGTCTGCAGATACGCAGTATTTT	CSATGSADTQYF
NA	NA	TRBV9	TRBJ2-1	TGTGCCAGCAGCGTACAGGGAGCTGACAATGAGCAGTTCTTC	CASSVQGADNEQFF
NA	NA	TRBV7-2	TRBJ2-6	TGTGCCAGCAGCTCGGCTGCTGCTGGGGCCAACGTCCTGACTTTC	CASSSAAAGANVLTF
TRBD2	NA	TRBV6-5	TRBJ2-7	TGTGCCAGCAGTCTACGGACTAGCGGGGCCTCCTACGAGCAGTACTTC	CASSLRTSGASYEQYF
TRBD2	once	TRBV20-1	TRBJ2-3	TGCAGTGCTAGAGTTGGGCTAGCGGGGGCCACAGATACGCAGTATTTT	CSARVGLAGATDTQYF
TRBD2	NA	TRBV9	TRBJ2-1	TGTGCCAGCAGCGGGGAGGGAATCAACTACAATGAGCAGTTCTTC	CASSGEGINYNEQFF
NA	NA	TRBV12-3/TRBV12-4	TRBJ1-5	TGTGCCAGCAGAACAGCCGGCGGGGGCAATCAGCCCCAGCATTTT	CASRTAGGGNQPQHF
NA	few	TRBV27	TRBJ2-3	TGTGCCAGCAGTTCGTATGCGGGACCGACAGGAGATACGCAGTATTTT	CASSSYAGPTGDTQYF
NA	NA	TRBV15	TRBJ2-4	TGTGCCACCAGCAGAGATGAGGGCCCAGCCAAAAACATTCAGTACTTC	CATSRDEGPAKNIQYF
NA	few	TRBV4-2	TRBJ1-5	TGTGCCAGCAGCCAACGTAGTACAGGGAATCAGCCCCAGCATTTT	CASSQRSTGNQPQHF
NA	NA	TRBV28	TRBJ2-7	TGTGCCAGCAGTTTACCGGATCTCTACGAGCAGTACTTC	CASSLPDLYEQYF
TRBD1	NA	TRBV12-3/TRBV12-4	TRBJ1-2	TGTGCCAGCAGTCCAGGGGGACACTATGGCTACACCTTC	CASSPGGHYGYTF
NA	once	TRBV29-1	TRBJ2-5	TGCAGCGTTGTAGGAGGTGGCAGCCGATGGGAGACCCAGTACTTC	CSVVGGGSRWETQYF
NA	few	TRBV9	TRBJ2-1	TGTGCCAGCAGCCATCCGATTGTAGGCTCCTACAATGAGCAGTTCTTC	CASSHPIVGSYNEQFF
TRBD2	NA	TRBV10-3	TRBJ2-7	TGTGCCATCCGGGGCGGGGGAGGCCCATCCTACGAGCAGTACTTC	CAIRGGGGPSYEQYF
TRBD2	NA	TRBV7-2	TRBJ2-1	TGTGCCAGCAGCTTAGGAGGCCTAGCGGGGGCCTACAATGAGCAGTTCTTC	CASSLGGLAGAYNEQFF
TRBD1	NA	TRBV2	TRBJ1-2	TGTGCCAGCAGTGAATTAACCGGGACAGGGGGTGGCTACACCTTC	CASSELTGTGGGYTF
NA	few	TRBV12-3/TRBV12-4	TRBJ1-4	TGTGCCAGCAGTTTAACGGGGAGAAATGAAAAACTGTTTTTT	CASSLTGRNEKLFF
NA	NA	TRBV7-3	TRBJ2-6	TGTGCCAGCAGCCCTGCCTTGGAAGGGGCCAACGTCCTGACTTTC	CASSPALEGANVLTF
NA	once	TRBV9	TRBJ2-7	TGTGCCAGCAGCCCCAGTGTGATTCTCCACGAGCAGTACTTC	CASSPSVILHEQYF
TRBD1	NA	TRBV7-6	TRBJ2-3	TGTGCCAGCAGCTTAGTAGTCAGGGGGCACACAGATACGCAGTATTTT	CASSLVVRGHTDTQYF
NA	NA	TRBV15	TRBJ2-7	TGTGCCACCAGCAGGTGGGGGACGGGAAGCTCCTACGAGCAGTACTTC	CATSRWGTGSSYEQYF
TRBD1	NA	TRBV6-2/TRBV6-3	TRBJ1-2	TGTGCCAGCAGGTCGGCGGGACAGCGAATCTATGGCTACACCTTC	CASRSAGQRIYGYTF
NA	few	TRBV7-9	TRBJ2-6	TGTGCCAGCACCACGCGTTCCATCTCTGGGGCCAACGTCCTGACTTTC	CASTTRSISGANVLTF
TRBD1	few	TRBV5-1	TRBJ2-6	TGCGCCAGCAGCTGGGGGGACAGGGTACAACTCTCTGGGGCCAACGTCCTGACTTTC	CASSWGDRVQLSGANVLTF
NA	NA	TRBV29-1	TRBJ2-1	TGCAGCGTTGAAAGTGGAGGGGATGAGCAGTTCTTC	CSVESGGDEQFF
TRBD1	NA	TRBV9	TRBJ1-6	TGTGCCAGCAGCGTAGGACAGGGGGATTCACCCCTCCACTTT	CASSVGQGDSPLHF
TRBD2	NA	TRBV15	TRBJ2-7	TGTGCCACCAGCCCAGGACTAGCAGGACCCGAGCAGTACTTC	CATSPGLAGPEQYF
NA	few	TRBV29-1	TRBJ2-1	TGCAGCGTCGATCTCAGCGGGTACTACAATGAGCAGTTCTTC	CSVDLSGYYNEQFF
NA	NA	TRBV6-2/TRBV6-3	TRBJ2-7	TGTGCCAGCACCCCACAGGACATTACCTACGAGCAGTACTTC	CASTPQDITYEQYF